One and the same sample provided the 14 T cell receptor beta chains below, sequenced in a study of tumor-infiltrating lymphocytes in primary liver carcinoma. Unsorted whole blood yielded blood RNA, and germline DNA was extracted as well. A constant-region primer primed TCR beta cDNA synthesis from 500 ng of total RNA. Construction of TCR beta libraries relied on three successive nested multiplex PCR rounds employing slightly modified ARM-PCR. TRBV1-TRBV30 forward primers and a C-beta reverse primer were used in the first two PCR rounds, which each ran for 9 to 10 cycles. TCRdb re-derived calls from the multiplex PCR reads in MiXCR, one entry per CDR3 protein. Found here are hundreds of thousands of distinct CDR3 sequences, more than 55% of them singletons; the top ten hold around 9.5%. The sample consisted of peripheral blood. The source is a middle-aged man with primary liver carcinoma and hepatitis B virus infection.

With regard to this clonotype: Compared with germline, one end of the junction differs, possibly owing to a read error. V and J are TRBV28 and TRBJ1-1; TRBD1 matches 9 bases. The CDR3 sequence is 16 residues long. CDR1 and CDR2 from the germline V gene are MDHEN and SYDVKM. The CDR3 bases are TGTGCCGGCAGTCCCCGGACAGGGGTAATGAACACTGAAGCTTTCTTT. Its translation is CAGSPRTGVMNTEAFF.

This clonotype appeared many times. The chain uses TRBV12-3 or TRBV12-4 and TRBJ1-2; 7 positions match TRBD1. V shed 6 bases and J 0 bases; nucleotides not matched to a gene: 4. CDR3 length equals 14 residues. The CDR3 reads CASRGQDSNYGYTF. The DNA of the CDR3 is TGTGCCAGCAGAGGACAGGATTCTAACTATGGCTACACCTTC.

This clonotype has a single count. A much larger clonotype is one base distant, so this may be a read error. The genes are TRBV12-3 or TRBV12-4 and TRBJ2-7, with 7 bases matching TRBD1. V trimming: 8 bases; J trimming: 7 bases; junction bases outside the gene matches: 5. CDR3 length: 11 residues. The CDR3 spells CASARGREQYF. Written as DNA, the CDR3 is TGTGCCAGCGCTAGGGGGCGAGAGCAGTACTTC.

For this clonotype: A much larger clone lies a single base off, so this may be a read error. The chain employs TRBV6-2 or TRBV6-3 and TRBJ2-1; a possible D gene is TRBD2 (6 bases). The V end was cut by 0 bases, the J end by 8 bases, with 11 bases between. Germline lookup yields CDR1 MNHEY and CDR2 SVGEGT. The CDR3 runs to 14 residues. The CDR3 DNA is TGTGCCAGCAGTTACTCGCCGGAGGGCCATGAGCAGTTCTTC. Translated, it gives CASSYSPEGHEQFF.

A word on this clonotype: A read error may explain this, as a much larger clone is one base away. The gene calls are TRBV14 and TRBJ1-1; D not resolved. Germline CDR1 reads SGHDN; CDR2 reads FVKESK. The CDR3 sequence is 14 residues long. Written as DNA, the CDR3 is TGTGCCAGCAGCCTGGGGAGGGCGAACACTGAAACTTTCTTT. Its protein product is CASSLGRANTETFF.

Of note for this clonotype: Lacking the conserved final phenylalanine or tryptophan, this CDR3 likely reflects a read error. The V gene is TRBV12-3 or TRBV12-4, the J gene TRBJ2-3; no firm D call. The CDR3 extends over 16 amino acids. The V gene lost 6 bases and the J gene lost 0 bases, with 16 bases spanning the gap. CDR3 DNA: TGTGCCAGCAGGTCAGAACACACGCCAAGCACAGATACGCAGTATTTA. Translated: CASRSEHTPSTDTQYL.

This clonotype appeared a single time. A much larger clone is a single base away; this may be a read error. The chain is built from TRBV29-1 and TRBJ1-5; D not resolved. With 8 bases removed from V and 7 bases from J, the gap between germline ends came to 18 bases. The CDR3 covers 13 residues. Germline values: CDR1 SQVTM, CDR2 ANQGSEA. In DNA, the CDR3 is TGCAGCACTCAGGTTTACAGCGGCCAGCCCCAGCATTTT. Translating it yields CSTQVYSGQPQHF.

About this clonotype: This may arise from a read error, as a much more abundant clone is one base away. V usage is TRBV4-2 and J usage is TRBJ2-1; D not resolved. CDR1 LGHNA and CDR2 YNFKEQ come from the germline V gene. The CDR3 covers 16 residues. The CDR3 spells CASSQDSTSSYSEQFF. The DNA for the CDR3 is TGTGCCAGCAGCCAAGACTCGACGAGCTCCTACAGTGAGCAGTTCTTC.

This clonotype was seen once. J is TRBJ2-7 and V is TRBV18; 9 nucleotides line up with TRBD2. Germline V gene data show CDR1 as KGHSH and CDR2 as LQKENI. Trimming removed 3 bases from V and 7 bases from J; junction bases left unmatched: 13. The CDR3 totals 16 residues. The CDR3: CASSPSSSGTPREQYF. As DNA, the CDR3 is TGTGCCAGCTCACCTTCTTCTAGCGGGACCCCTCGGGAGCAGTACTTC.

Concerning this clonotype: Being one base from a much bigger clone, this may be a read error. The conserved phenylalanine or tryptophan normally closing the CDR3 is absent here, so this likely arose from a read error. The chain combines TRBV6-5 with TRBJ2-7, with 7 bases matching TRBD1. V lost 4 bases and J lost 2; bases outside the gene matches: 11. Germline values: CDR1 MNHEY, CDR2 SVGAGI. The CDR3 covers 16 residues. The CDR3 loop reads CASSSTPGQSPYEQYL. The CDR3 DNA follows: TGTGCCAGCAGTTCAACCCCGGGACAGAGCCCCTACGAGCAGTACTTA.

V gene TRBV5-6 combines with J gene TRBJ2-3; D perhaps matches TRBD2 (6 bases). Trimming stripped 4 bases from V and 4 bases from J, with 19 bases between. The CDR3 totals 16 residues. CDR1 SGHDT and CDR2 YYEEEE come from the germline V gene. The DNA of the CDR3 is TGTGCCAGCAGCCCCCTGCGGAGGGTCGGGGCAGATACGCAGTATTTT. It is translated as CASSPLRRVGADTQYF.

About this clonotype: The junction differs from germline at one of its ends, possibly a read error. The gene calls are TRBV6-5 and TRBJ1-6; D is perhaps TRBD1 (6 bases). Germline assignment: CDR1 MNHEY and CDR2 SVGAGI. This CDR3 spans 15 amino acids. The CDR3 sequence: CAISYGGAGDSPLHF. The DNA for the CDR3 is TGTGCCATCAGTTACGGGGGGGCCGGGGATTCACCCCTCCACTTT.

In regard to this clonotype: Compared with germline, one end of the junction differs, possibly owing to a read error. The chain carries TRBV11-2 and TRBJ2-2; 7 nucleotides match TRBD1. This CDR3 has 15 amino acids. Germline CDR1 SGHAT, CDR2 FQNNGV. The DNA of the CDR3 is TGTGCCATCAGCATAGGGACAGTCCACACCGGTGAGCTGTTTTTT. Its translation: CAISIGTVHTGELFF.

This CDR3 reads CASNPLRVAGRSSYNEQFF. CDR3 DNA: TGTGCCAGCAATCCCCTCCGGGTAGCGGGCCGTAGCTCCTACAATGAGCAGTTCTTC. This chain uses TRBV27 with TRBJ2-1; TRBD2 matches at 7 bases. This CDR3 is 19 amino acids long. V was pared by 7 bases and J by 0 bases, with 18 bases of the junction left unmatched. The V gene's germline CDR1 is MNHEY and CDR2 SMNVEV (reference sequence).